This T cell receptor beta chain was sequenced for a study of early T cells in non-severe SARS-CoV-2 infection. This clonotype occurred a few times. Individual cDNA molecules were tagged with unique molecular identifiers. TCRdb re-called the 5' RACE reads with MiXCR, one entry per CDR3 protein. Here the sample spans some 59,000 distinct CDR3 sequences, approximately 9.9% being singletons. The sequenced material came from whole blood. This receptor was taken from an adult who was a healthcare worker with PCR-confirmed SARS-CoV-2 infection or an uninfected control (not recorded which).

The CDR3 region is CASSQDRGYGYTF. The CDR3 nucleotides are TGTGCCAGCAGCCAGGACAGGGGCTATGGCTACACCTTC. This rearrangement joins TRBV14 to TRBJ1-2, with 9 positions matching TRBD1. The V and J ends lost 3 bases and 4 bases, in that order; junction bases with no gene match: 0. Germline V lookup: CDR1 SGHDN, CDR2 FVKESK. There are 13 residues in the CDR3.